This TCR beta chain was obtained from a study of cytomegalovirus exposure and HLA in healthy donors. Study-level findings and limits: Among TCR sequences, most were rare, though some public TCRs appeared in many donors. In a later analysis, compared with equally common non-associated chains, HLA-associated beta chains were more expanded.

V lost 0 bases to trimming and J lost 3 bases; unmatched junction nucleotides: 3. Germline CDR1 and CDR2: SGHRS and YFSETQ. CDR3 length equals 15 residues. The PCR used 60 Vbeta and 13 Jbeta primers. Authors' processing steps: About 80 million unique TCR beta chains, approximately 11 million of them shared, were counted by a later analysis. The assay was immunoSEQ multiplex PCR, and TCRdb's table has in-frame clones only and misses some. That table is the source of V, J and clone size, and D and trimming were worked out from the DNA. Of fewer than 200,000 clones in the sample, approximately 11% were seen once. Every donor was a healthy person donating bone marrow. A remark on this clone: The antigen is undetermined.

The specimen was PBMCs. The sequence derives from a man aged 50-60 years in good health and CMV-seropositive. The chain carries TRBV5-1 and TRBJ1-1; 9 bases agree with TRBD1. CDR3: CASSLAGQGYTEAFF. The CDR3 nucleotides are TGCGCCAGCAGCTTGGCGGGACAGGGTTACACTGAAGCTTTCTTT.